Listed below are T cell receptor beta chains from one sample, sequenced in a study of chemoradiotherapy in HPV16-positive cancers. Produced via immunoSEQ multiplex PCR; TCRdb's table is partial and in-frame only. The sample shows 2,500 to 3,500 clones, 75% to 95% of them seen only once. The source was tumor tissue, collected from a patient who underwent chemoradiotherapy. These receptors were taken from a human donor with HPV-associated anogenital cancer. Each CDR3 is given with its conserved first and last residue. D genes are given only for firm matches. Rows give clone size only sometimes, using once, few, many, or a class for an expanded clone.

j_call clone_size cdr3_length d_call v_call cdr3_aa cdr3_nt
TRBJ1-5 once 16 - TRBV4-1 CASSLTPGQGNQPQHF TGCGCCAGCAGCCTCACCCCGGGACAAGGGAATCAGCCCCAGCATTTT
TRBJ1-5 - 14 - TRBV19 CASSLEGTSQPQHF TGTGCCAGTAGTTTGGAGGGAACGAGTCAGCCCCAGCATTTT
TRBJ2-1 once 15 TRBD1 TRBV5-1 CASSVGQGLYNEQFF TGCGCCAGCAGCGTCGGACAGGGGCTCTACAATGAGCAGTTCTTC
TRBJ1-1 - 15 - TRBV5-6 CASSRGPHTGTEAFF TGTGCCAGCAGCCGGGGGCCTCACACAGGCACTGAAGCTTTCTTT
TRBJ2-2 - 16 TRBD2 TRBV11-3 CASSWSGGANTGELFF TGTGCCAGCAGCTGGAGCGGGGGGGCGAACACCGGGGAGCTGTTTTTT
TRBJ1-1 - 11 - TRBV5-6 CASSTGTEAFF TGTGCCAGCAGCACGGGCACTGAAGCTTTCTTT
TRBJ1-2 - 15 - TRBV7-2 CASSGRPPGDYGYTF TGTGCCAGCAGTGGACGTCCGCCAGGGGACTATGGCTACACCTTC
TRBJ1-2 - 14 - TRBV9 CASSVGVSGYGYTF TGTGCCAGCAGCGTAGGGGTATCCGGCTATGGCTACACCTTC
TRBJ2-1 once 15 - TRBV6-5 CASRETGSPYNEQFF TGTGCCAGCAGAGAAACAGGGTCCCCCTACAATGAGCAGTTCTTC
TRBJ2-7 - 14 TRBD1 TRBV18 CASSPPDRRYEQYF TGTGCCAGCTCACCACCGGACAGGAGATACGAGCAGTACTTC
TRBJ2-3 - 12 - TRBV28 CASSSFVDTQYF TGTGCCAGCAGTTCCTTCGTGGATACGCAGTATTTT
TRBJ2-7 - 13 - TRBV6-1 CASSEGEGALQYF TGTGCCAGCAGTGAAGGTGAGGGCGCCCTGCAGTACTTC
TRBJ2-2 - 15 - TRBV11-1 CASSPRDSPTGELFF TGTGCCAGCAGCCCCCGGGACTCACCCACCGGGGAGCTGTTTTTT
TRBJ1-6 - 13 - TRBV7-3 CAGEQGWNSPLHF TGTGCCGGAGAACAGGGTTGGAATTCACCCCTCCACTTT
TRBJ2-3 once 13 TRBD1 TRBV2 CASSDNRGLTQYF TGTGCCAGCAGTGACAACAGGGGGCTTACGCAGTATTTT
TRBJ2-7 - 15 - TRBV4-3 CASSQDRGGDYEQYF TGCGCCAGCAGCCAAGATCGGGGTGGGGACTACGAGCAGTACTTC
TRBJ2-5 - 13 - TRBV30 CACSLTRAETQYF TGTGCCTGTTCTCTCACTCGGGCAGAGACCCAGTACTTC
TRBJ2-3 - 18 TRBD2 TRBV9 CASSVASSSGGAADTQYF TGTGCCAGCAGCGTAGCATCCAGTAGCGGGGGGGCAGCAGATACGCAGTATTTT
TRBJ2-7 - 15 - TRBV7-2 CASSFGDTISYEQYF TGTGCCAGCAGCTTCGGGGACACCATCTCCTACGAGCAGTACTTC
TRBJ2-3 - 16 - TRBV11-3 CASSLRRRGSTDTQYF TGTGCCAGCAGCTTAAGACGCAGGGGTAGCACAGATACGCAGTATTTT
TRBJ1-1 - 14 - TRBV14 CASSLAGMNTEAFF TGTGCCAGCAGCCTGGCTGGGATGAACACTGAAGCTTTCTTT
TRBJ2-3 - 16 - TRBV4-1 CASSHNLVSRGDTQYF TGCGCCAGCAGCCACAACCTTGTATCGAGGGGGGATACGCAGTATTTT
TRBJ2-5 - 14 TRBD1 TRBV5-6 CASSFGQGAGTQYF TGTGCCAGCAGCTTCGGACAGGGGGCAGGGACCCAGTACTTC
TRBJ1-1 - 11 - TRBV20-1 CSATGNTEAFF TGCAGTGCAACAGGGAACACTGAAGCTTTCTTT
TRBJ2-7 once 15 - TRBV7-6 CASSPRLGPDYEQYF TGTGCCAGCAGCCCCAGACTCGGGCCTGACTACGAGCAGTACTTC
TRBJ1-1 - 15 - TRBV6-5 CASSYSRDMNTEAFF TGTGCCAGCAGTTACTCTAGGGACATGAACACTGAAGCTTTCTTT
TRBJ2-1 - 15 - TRBV7-9 CASTSGRALVGEQFF TGTGCCAGCACGTCGGGGCGGGCTCTTGTGGGTGAGCAGTTCTTC
TRBJ2-4 - 14 TRBD2 TRBV7-3 CASSLTLADEIQYF TGTGCCAGCAGCTTAACCCTAGCGGACGAAATTCAGTACTTC